The rows below give T cell receptor beta chains drawn from one sample of a study of CD8+CD57+ T cells in acquired aplastic anemia. TCRdb re-analysed the reads in MiXCR, keeping a single row per CDR3 protein. The data hold around 170,000 distinct CDR3 sequences, with 48% observed a single time. The sample was sorted CD4+, CD8+, or CD8+CD57+ T cells (not recorded which) from PBMCs. Receptor source: a human donor with aplastic anemia. The CDR3 runs from the conserved cysteine through the conserved F or W. Fields, in order: V gene, J gene, D gene, clone size, CDR3 length, CDR3 DNA, CDR3 protein. The D gene is left open where the match is weak. The listing skips clone size in some rows; elsewhere it reads once, few, many or a size class.

>TRBV7-8|TRBJ2-5|.|many|11
TGTGCCAGCAAAATAGGGGAGACCCAGTACTTC
CASKIGETQYF
>TRBV11-3|TRBJ1-1|TRBD1|many|14
TGTGCCAGCACACCCGCCGGACAGGCTGATGAAGCTTTCTTT
CASTPAGQADEAFF
>TRBV9|TRBJ2-3|.|.|15
TGTGCCAGCAGCGTAGCCTGGGGGACCACAGATACGCAGTATTTT
CASSVAWGTTDTQYF
>TRBV24-1|TRBJ2-5|TRBD1|many|16
TGTGCCACCAGTGACCCGGGACAGAGTTTGGGAGAGACCCAGTACTTC
CATSDPGQSLGETQYF
>TRBV7-2|TRBJ2-3|.|.|13
TGTGCCAGCAGCCAAGCCCTAGCAGATACGCAGTATTTT
CASSQALADTQYF
>TRBV10-3|TRBJ2-2|TRBD2|.|15
TGTGCCATCAGTGAATGGCGGGAGGGCACCGGGGAGCTGTTTTTT
CAISEWREGTGELFF
>TRBV19|TRBJ2-7|.|.|15
TGTGCCAGTAGTGCTGGCAGGGGAGTTACCTACGAGCAGTACTTC
CASSAGRGVTYEQYF
>TRBV7-9|TRBJ2-1|.|.|11
TGTGCCAGCAGCAATAGCGGTGAGCAGTTCTTC
CASSNSGEQFF
>TRBV5-6|TRBJ1-1|TRBD1|.|14
TGTGCCAGCAACCTCCAGGGGGTCGACACTGAAGCTTTCTTT
CASNLQGVDTEAFF
>TRBV12-5|TRBJ2-5|.|many|16
TGTGCTAGTGGTTTAATACCGGGACCAGTCCAAGAGACCCAGTACTTC
CASGLIPGPVQETQYF
>TRBV20-1|TRBJ1-1|.|.|13
TGCAGTGCTAGGGGAAGGGCGGACACTGAAGCTTTCTTT
CSARGRADTEAFF
>TRBV20-1|TRBJ2-1|TRBD2|.|15
TGCAGTGCTGACCCCCTGCGCGGGAGGGACTATGAGCAGTTCTTC
CSADPLRGRDYEQFF
>TRBV2|TRBJ2-5|.|.|15
TGTGCCAGCAGTGAAAATGGGCAGTCCCAAGAGACCCAGTACTTC
CASSENGQSQETQYF
>TRBV20-1|TRBJ2-3|.|many|15
TGCAGTGCTAGAGATATGCGACGACTAATTGATACGCAGTATTTT
CSARDMRRLIDTQYF
>TRBV9|TRBJ1-2|.|many|18
TGTGCCAGCAGCGTAGCCGGGATAAAGGGCAGTCCGCTCTATGGCTACACCTTC
CASSVAGIKGSPLYGYTF
>TRBV20-1|TRBJ2-7|.|.|15
TGCAGTGCTACCAGGGCCTTGGGGACCACCTACGAGCAGTACTTC
CSATRALGTTYEQYF
>TRBV11-2|TRBJ1-2|.|.|14
TGTGCCAGCAGCCCTACAGGGCTGCCCTATGGCTACACCTTC
CASSPTGLPYGYTF
>TRBV24-1|TRBJ2-3|.|few|11
TGTGCCACCAGGCAGGTGGATACGCAGTATTTT
CATRQVDTQYF
>TRBV10-3|TRBJ2-1|TRBD1|.|15
TGTGCCATTCTCGGGGAAGGACAGGCAAACAATGAGCAGTTCTTC
CAILGEGQANNEQFF
>TRBV4-1|TRBJ2-7|TRBD1|many|15
TGCGCCAGCAGCCTTGAAGGACAGGGAAACTACGAGCAGTACTTC
CASSLEGQGNYEQYF
>TRBV20-1|TRBJ1-5|.|.|13
TGCAGTGCAATACCCGGGAGCAATCAGCCCCAGCATTTT
CSAIPGSNQPQHF
>TRBV7-2|TRBJ1-1|TRBD1|.|15
TGTGCCAGCAGCTTAGGGGGACAGACGAACACTGAAGCTTTCTTT
CASSLGGQTNTEAFF
>TRBV19|TRBJ2-1|.|.|16
TGTGCCAGTAGTATCATGGGTCGTTCTTACGGGAATGAGCAGTTCTTC
CASSIMGRSYGNEQFF
>TRBV11-1|TRBJ2-7|.|.|16
TGTGCCAGCAGCCCACCGGGACGGAGAAGCTCCTACGAGCAGTACTTC
CASSPPGRRSSYEQYF
>TRBV5-1|TRBJ2-1|TRBD1|once|14
TGCGCCAGCAGCAACACCGGGACAGGGGTAGAGCAGTTCTTC
CASSNTGTGVEQFF
>TRBV29-1|TRBJ2-7|TRBD1|.|12
TGCAGCATACAGACAGGGGGGTACGAGCAGTACTTC
CSIQTGGYEQYF
>TRBV7-6|TRBJ2-3|.|many|13
TGTGCCAGCAGCTTAGCCCCGCGGAATACGCAGTATTTT
CASSLAPRNTQYF
>TRBV6-1|TRBJ2-7|TRBD1|many|14
TGTGCCAGCAGCGCGTACCTGGGACAGGTCGAGCAGTACTTC
CASSAYLGQVEQYF
>TRBV19|TRBJ2-2|TRBD2|.|12
TGTGCCAGTAGGGGGGTTGGCGGGGGGCTGTTTTTT
CASRGVGGGLFF
>TRBV2|TRBJ2-7|TRBD2|.|15
TGTGCCAGCAGGGGCGAAGCGGGAGACACCTACGAGCAGTACTTC
CASRGEAGDTYEQYF